The rows below give T cell receptor beta chains drawn from one sample of a study of T cell repertoires and HLA-DP antigens. TCRdb's copy holds only in-frame clones and misses some; the assay was immunoSEQ multiplex PCR. The sample yields approximately 90,000 clones, around nine tenths seen once. The antigens for these receptors are not known. The sequenced material came from CD4+ T cells from PBMCs. Receptors were obtained from a man aged 45-65 years in good health and CMV-seronegative. Each CDR3 is given with its conserved first and last residue. A D gene is named only where the DNA matches it firmly. A row's size may be missing; if present it is once, few, many or a size class.

D gene	clone size	V gene	J gene	CDR3 protein	CDR3 DNA
-	once	TRBV5-1	TRBJ2-7	CASRNTSGLSYEQYF	TGCGCCAGCAGAAATACGAGCGGCCTCTCCTACGAGCAGTACTTC
-	-	TRBV9	TRBJ1-2	CASSVSPGPLYGYTF	TGTGCCAGCAGCGTCAGTCCGGGACCCCTCTATGGCTACACCTTC
-	-	TRBV30	TRBJ2-5	CAWNRLGKETQYF	TGTGCCTGGAATCGACTAGGGAAAGAGACCCAGTACTTC
-	once	TRBV19	TRBJ1-5	CASSMRRRGDNQPQHF	TGTGCCAGTAGTATGAGGCGGAGAGGAGACAATCAGCCCCAGCATTTT
TRBD1	-	TRBV15	TRBJ1-3	CATSRQGAGNTIYF	TGTGCCACCAGCAGGCAGGGGGCTGGAAACACCATATATTTT
-	-	TRBV28	TRBJ2-7	CASGLLVYEQYF	TGTGCCAGCGGCCTCCTCGTCTACGAGCAGTACTTC
-	-	TRBV25-1	TRBJ2-3	CATSPPRIRTDTQYF	TGTGCCACCTCGCCCCCAAGGATTAGGACAGATACGCAGTATTTT
TRBD1	-	TRBV4-1	TRBJ2-6	CASSPQGAGANVLTF	TGCGCCAGCAGCCCACAGGGGGCTGGGGCCAACGTCCTGACTTTC
TRBD2	-	TRBV5-4	TRBJ2-7	CASSLGGLATYREQYF	TGTGCCAGCAGCTTGGGAGGACTAGCGACATACAGGGAGCAGTACTTC
-	-	TRBV2	TRBJ1-1	CASSDQGNTEAFF	TGTGCCAGCAGTGACCAAGGGAACACTGAAGCTTTCTTT
-	few	TRBV30	TRBJ2-7	CAWSEVGVEQYF	TGTGCCTGGAGTGAAGTCGGAGTCGAGCAGTACTTC
-	-	TRBV11-2	TRBJ2-4	CASSLGRGGGQQKNIQYF	TGTGCCAGCAGCTTAGGGCGCGGCGGGGGACAGCAGAAAAACATTCAGTACTTC
TRBD1	-	TRBV19	TRBJ1-1	CASSRDRGVKAFF	TGTGCCAGTAGTAGGGACAGGGGAGTTAAAGCTTTCTTT
-	-	TRBV14	TRBJ1-2	CASSQGSGDYGYTF	TGTGCCAGCAGCCAAGGATCAGGGGACTATGGCTACACCTTC
-	-	TRBV2	TRBJ1-5	CASSDSLSNQPQHF	TGTGCCAGCAGTGATTCCCTTAGCAATCAGCCCCAGCATTTT
TRBD1	once	TRBV5-1	TRBJ1-4	CASSSLKTGPNEKLFF	TGCGCCAGCAGCTCCTTAAAGACAGGGCCAAATGAAAAACTGTTTTTT
TRBD1	few	TRBV6-8	TRBJ1-5	CASSGQVNSNQPQHF	TGTGCCAGCAGTGGACAGGTGAATAGCAATCAGCCCCAGCATTTT
-	-	TRBV6-1	TRBJ2-2	CASSESLDRYTGELFF	TGTGCCAGCAGTGAATCTTTAGACCGATACACCGGGGAGCTGTTTTTT
-	-	TRBV7-6	TRBJ1-2	CASSPLEGGPHYGYTF	TGTGCCAGCAGCCCCTTAGAGGGAGGGCCCCACTATGGCTACACCTTC
TRBD1	once	TRBV6-6	TRBJ1-1	CASSPRGSDTEAFF	TGTGCCAGCAGTCCCAGGGGGAGTGACACTGAAGCTTTCTTT
-	-	TRBV6-5	TRBJ2-3	CASSYWASGTDTQYF	TGTGCCAGCAGTTACTGGGCTAGTGGGACAGATACGCAGTATTTT
TRBD1	-	TRBV5-4	TRBJ1-1	CASSSPPGGDSEAFF	TGTGCCAGCAGCTCGCCCCCAGGGGGCGACAGTGAAGCTTTCTTT
TRBD2	-	TRBV10-2	TRBJ2-7	CASSDRLSGGAIEQYF	TGCGCCAGCAGTGATCGCCTTAGCGGGGGGGCTATCGAGCAGTACTTC
-	few	TRBV5-1	TRBJ2-5	CASSLTEETQYF	TGCGCCAGCAGCCTGACAGAAGAGACCCAGTACTTC
TRBD2	-	TRBV7-9	TRBJ2-3	CASSFARGATSTDTQYF	TGTGCCAGCAGCTTTGCGCGGGGGGCAACTAGCACAGATACGCAGTATTTT
-	-	TRBV11-2	TRBJ2-1	CASRKEGSSYNEQFF	TGTGCCAGCAGAAAAGAAGGGAGCTCCTACAATGAGCAGTTCTTC
TRBD2	once	TRBV19	TRBJ2-5	CASSINGLGEGTQYF	TGTGCCAGTAGTATAAACGGCCTCGGGGAGGGAACCCAGTACTTC
-	-	TRBV18	TRBJ1-5	CASSSNHQPQHF	TGTGCCAGCTCATCAAACCATCAGCCCCAGCATTTT
TRBD1	-	TRBV18	TRBJ1-5	CASSPPGQRNQPQHF	TGTGCCAGCTCACCACCGGGACAGAGAAATCAGCCCCAGCATTTT
-	-	TRBV9	TRBJ1-5	CASSPRDLNQPQHF	TGTGCCAGCAGCCCCCGGGACCTCAATCAGCCCCAGCATTTT
-	-	TRBV7-2	TRBJ2-3	CASSGGPSSDTQYF	TGTGCCAGCAGCGGGGGCCCATCATCCGATACGCAGTATTTT
-	-	TRBV4-1	TRBJ1-2	CASSQMTGSLGYTF	TGCGCCAGCAGCCAGATGACAGGTTCGTTGGGCTACACCTTC
-	-	TRBV5-1	TRBJ1-4	CASSLIRATNEKLFF	TGCGCCAGCAGCTTGATCAGGGCAACTAATGAAAAACTGTTTTTT
-	-	TRBV2	TRBJ2-5	CASALQGIGETQYF	TGTGCCAGTGCTTTACAGGGTATTGGAGAGACCCAGTACTTC
-	-	TRBV19	TRBJ2-6	CASSSGAPGANVLTF	TGTGCCAGTAGTTCAGGGGCTCCTGGGGCCAACGTCCTGACTTTC
-	-	TRBV2	TRBJ1-5	CASSDISTYSNQPQHF	TGTGCCAGCAGTGATATTAGTACATATAGCAATCAGCCCCAGCATTTT
-	-	TRBV7-7	TRBJ2-5	CASSMTSVETQYF	TGTGCTAGCAGCATGACTAGTGTGGAGACCCAGTACTTC
-	-	TRBV6-5	TRBJ1-6	CASSYGNSYNSPLHF	TGTGCCAGCAGCTACGGGAATTCCTATAATTCACCCCTCCACTTT
-	-	TRBV4-2	TRBJ1-5	CASSQDSGNQPQHF	TGTGCCAGCAGCCAAGATTCGGGGAATCAGCCCCAGCATTTT
-	-	TRBV19	TRBJ2-7	CASSIESGGEQYF	TGTGCCAGTAGTATTGAATCTGGGGGCGAGCAGTACTTC
TRBD2	-	TRBV11-2	TRBJ2-5	CASSFTSGGGETQYF	TGTGCCAGCAGCTTTACTAGCGGAGGGGGGGAGACCCAGTACTTC
-	once	TRBV11-2	TRBJ2-3	CASSPVRATDTQYF	TGTGCCAGCAGCCCAGTTCGGGCCACAGATACGCAGTATTTT
-	-	TRBV7-9	TRBJ1-1	CASSLLVNTEAFF	TGTGCCAGCAGCTTATTAGTGAACACTGAAGCTTTCTTT
-	-	TRBV6-5	TRBJ1-2	CASSYGGSYGYTF	TGTGCCAGCAGTTATGGAGGGAGCTATGGCTACACCTTC
-	-	TRBV7-6	TRBJ1-4	CALDVGEKLFF	TGTGCCCTAGACGTCGGTGAAAAACTGTTTTTT
TRBD1	few	TRBV5-1	TRBJ1-4	CASFGDSNEKLFF	TGCGCCAGCTTCGGGGACAGTAATGAAAAACTGTTTTTT
TRBD2	few	TRBV7-9	TRBJ2-3	CASSHRTSGRLTTDTQYF	TGTGCCAGCAGCCATCGGACTAGCGGGAGACTTACCACAGATACGCAGTATTTT
TRBD1	-	TRBV11-2	TRBJ2-7	CASSPRDRGVRYEQYF	TGTGCCAGCAGCCCCCGAGACAGGGGCGTTCGCTACGAGCAGTACTTC
-	-	TRBV5-1	TRBJ2-4	CASSLDGQAGRNIQYF	TGCGCCAGCAGCTTGGATGGGCAGGCGGGCAGGAACATTCAGTACTTC
-	-	TRBV20-1	TRBJ1-2	CSASDGYTF	TGCAGTGCTAGCGATGGCTACACCTTC
-	-	TRBV6-5	TRBJ1-4	CASSYRHGNNEKLFF	TGTGCCAGCAGTTACCGACACGGAAATAATGAAAAACTGTTTTTT
-	-	TRBV30	TRBJ2-1	CAWTLLAQGDKQFF	TGTGCCTGGACTTTACTAGCTCAAGGGGACAAGCAGTTCTTC
-	-	TRBV11-2	TRBJ2-1	CASSLDPRVAYNEQFF	TGTGCCAGCAGCTTAGACCCGCGTGTGGCCTACAATGAGCAGTTCTTC